Given below is one T cell receptor beta chain in context. The antigen remains unidentified. TCRdb itself ran the 5' RACE reads through MiXCR, one entry per CDR3 protein. Of 55,000 to 80,000 distinct CDR3 sequences in the sample, around 10% were seen once. This sample is drawn from a study of T-cell memory formation after mild COVID-19. General study results and limits: Some clones that responded were present in memory (sampled pre-infection), which suggests cross-reactive memory joined. Clones contracting day 15 to 85 were balanced CD4/CD8; later expanders leaned CD4+.

With V trimmed by 2 bases and J by 7 bases, 7 bases remained unmatched. The CDR3 sequence is 15 residues long. The sequenced material came from PBMCs or a T cell subset sorted from them (not recorded which). The TCR comes from a man between 18 and 29 years old who had mild COVID-19 (a few samples of this study predate the infection). Cell type and time point are not known. This chain connects TRBV12-3 or TRBV12-4 to TRBJ2-2; 7 nucleotides line up with TRBD2. The chain's CDR3 is CASSLRQGGDGELFF. The DNA of the CDR3 is TGTGCCAGCAGTTTAAGGCAGGGAGGGGACGGGGAGCTGTTTTTT.